The next 8 T cell receptor beta chains were all read from a single sample in a study of blood T cell repertoires in COVID-19. TCRdb's copy holds only in-frame clones and misses some; the assay was immunoSEQ multiplex PCR. The table has 230,000 or so clones, roughly 81% seen once. Sequenced material: PBMCs or T cells enriched from blood (not recorded which). The receptors were sampled from a woman aged 45-59 years who had been exposed to COVID-19.

V and J are TRBV23-1 and TRBJ1-1, with a tentative D call TRBD1 (5 bases). TRBV23-1 is known as an ORF, though its function is uncertain. V dropped 3 bases and J dropped 2 bases, with 37 bases sitting between them. The CDR3 has 23 residues. The DNA of the CDR3 is TGCGCCAGCAGTCATCCCCGGCAGGGTTGGTACTCGGACAACGGCCCGAACAACACTGAAGCTTTCTTT. Translated: CASSHPRQGWYSDNGPNNTEAFF.

The CDR3, as DNA: TGCGCCAGCAGCCAAGATCGGGGGACTAGCGTCACCAATGAGCAGTTCTTC. Amino acid sequence: CASSQDRGTSVTNEQFF. The rearrangement links TRBV4-3 to TRBJ2-1, with 10 bases identical to TRBD2. Looked up from germline, CDR1 is LGHNA and CDR2 is YSLEER. Trimming took 0 bases from V and 6 from J; bases not matched to a gene: 8. This CDR3 is 17 amino acids long.

Here the CDR3 reads CASSFPGGFEQFF. The CDR3 DNA reads as TGTGCCAGCAGTTTCCCAGGGGGGTTTGAGCAGTTCTTC. The chain couples TRBV27 to TRBJ2-1; tentative D call: TRBD1 (7 bases). The CDR3 has 13 residues. Germline V gene lookup returns CDR1 MNHEY and CDR2 SMNVEV (reference sequence). Between the trimmed V and J ends, which lost 3 bases and 9 bases, there was a span of 12 bases.

The rearrangement joins TRBV19 to TRBJ2-1, with TRBD1 as a possible D gene (6 bases). V was trimmed by 1 base and J by 5 bases, leaving 9 bases between them. CDR1 and CDR2 from the germline V gene are LNHDA and SQIVND (reference sequence). This CDR3 is 14 amino acids long. CDR3 DNA: TGTGCCAGTAGTATAGTGCCAGGGGACAATGAGCAGTTCTTC. Protein product: CASSIVPGDNEQFF.

The chain employs TRBV6-5 and TRBJ2-7; TRBD1 is a possible D gene (5 bases). Trimming shortened V by 6 bases and J by 0 bases, and 15 bases separated the two germline ends. This CDR3 spans 15 amino acids. Germline V gene sequence: CDR1 MNHEY, CDR2 SVGAGI. The CDR3 DNA reads as TGTGCCAGCAGCGCTGACAGAGTAAGCTCCTACGAGCAGTACTTC. It specifies CASSADRVSSYEQYF.

The chain recombines TRBV19 with TRBJ2-7, with 8 positions matching TRBD2. Per germline, CDR1 LNHDA and CDR2 SQIVND (reference sequence). CDR3 length: 14 residues. Unmatched junction bases numbered 7, after V lost 9 bases and J lost 0 bases. CDR3 amino acids: CASSQRGSSYEQYF. CDR3 DNA sequence: TGTGCCAGCTCCCAGCGGGGGAGCTCCTACGAGCAGTACTTC.

The chain is built from TRBV5-1 and TRBJ2-3; 7 nucleotides align to TRBD2. Looked up from germline, CDR1 is SGHRS and CDR2 is YFSETQ. This CDR3 spans 15 amino acids. The V gene end was trimmed by 0 bases and the J gene end by 3 bases; junction bases not matched to a gene: 4. The CDR3 DNA reads as TGCGCCAGCAGCTTGGCCGGGACTACGACAGATACGCAGTATTTT. Amino acids: CASSLAGTTTDTQYF.

The chain is built from TRBV3-1 (or the pseudogene TRBV3-2) and TRBJ2-7, with a weak D call TRBD1 (6 bases). CDR1 is LGHDT, CDR2 YNNKEL, per germline (reference sequence). Trimming shortened V by 4 bases and J by 0 bases, and 13 bases separated the two germline ends. The CDR3 runs 15 residues. CDR3 coding DNA: TGTGCCAGCAGCCCTCGACAGGAGAGCTCCTACGAGCAGTACTTC. It codes for CASSPRQESSYEQYF.